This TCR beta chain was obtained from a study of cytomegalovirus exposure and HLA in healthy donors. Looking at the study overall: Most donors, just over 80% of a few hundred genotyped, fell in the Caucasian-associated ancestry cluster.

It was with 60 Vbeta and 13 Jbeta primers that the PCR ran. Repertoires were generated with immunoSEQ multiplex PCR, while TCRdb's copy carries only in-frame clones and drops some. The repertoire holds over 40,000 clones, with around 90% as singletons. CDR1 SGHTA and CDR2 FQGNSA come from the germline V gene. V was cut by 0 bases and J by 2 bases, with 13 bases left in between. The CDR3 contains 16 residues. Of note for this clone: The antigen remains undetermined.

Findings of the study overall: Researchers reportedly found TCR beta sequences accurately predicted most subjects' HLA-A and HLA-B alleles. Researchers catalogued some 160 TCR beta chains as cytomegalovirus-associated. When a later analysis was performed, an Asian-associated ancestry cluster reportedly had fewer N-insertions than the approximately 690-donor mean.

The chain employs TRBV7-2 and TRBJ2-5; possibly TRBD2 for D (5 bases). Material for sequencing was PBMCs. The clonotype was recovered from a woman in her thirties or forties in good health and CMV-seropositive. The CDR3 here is CASSLAGSGGQETQYF. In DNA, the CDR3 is TGTGCCAGCAGCTTAGCCGGGTCTGGCGGGCAAGAGACCCAGTACTTC.